Below, 14 T cell receptor beta chains from the same sample are listed, as sequenced in a study of response to subunit inactivated influenza vaccine. TCRdb re-derived calls from the RT-PCR reads in MiXCR, one entry per CDR3 protein. The sample consists of hundreds of thousands of distinct CDR3 sequences, roughly 8.2% of them appearing once. This specimen was PBMCs from blood, taken around 25 months after vaccination. Receptors were obtained from a man between 45 and 75 years old who received an inactivated influenza vaccine.

The table lists this clonotype with a few counts. This chain uses TRBV3-1 with TRBJ1-1; tentatively, D is TRBD1 (5 bases). The CDR3 is made up of 14 amino acids. The germline V gene has CDR1 LGHDT and CDR2 YNNKEL (reference sequence). V was shortened by 4 bases and J by 4 bases, with 13 bases between the two germline ends. The CDR3 here is CASSPTGGFTEAFF. CDR3 DNA: TGTGCCAGCAGCCCGACGGGGGGGTTCACTGAAGCTTTCTTT.

At least ten counts were recorded for this clonotype. This chain joins TRBV7-9 and TRBJ1-5; tentative D call: TRBD1 (5 bases). With 7 bases removed from V and 0 bases from J, the gap between germline ends came to 7 bases. CDR1 is SEHNR and CDR2 is FQNEAQ in the germline V gene (reference sequence). This CDR3 has 13 residues. The CDR3 DNA is TGTGCCAGCAACGGGGGTAGCAATCAGCCCCAGCATTTT. It yields the protein CASNGGSNQPQHF.

This clonotype was seen at least ten times. V is TRBV7-8 and J is TRBJ2-2; D possibly corresponds to TRBD2 (5 bases). CDR3 length: 13 residues. V gave up 0 bases and J gave up 7 bases, with 6 bases separating them. CDR1 and CDR2 from the germline V gene are SGHVS and FQNEAQ. In nucleotides, the CDR3 is TGTGCCAGCAGCTTAGCGGAGGTCGGGGAGCTGTTTTTT. This translates into CASSLAEVGELFF. Filled out from reference TRBV7-8 and TRBJ2-2, the complete variable domain reads GAGVSQSPRYKVAKRGQDVALRCDPISGHVSLFWYQQALGQGPEFLTYFQNEAQLDKSGLPSDRFFAERPEGSVSTLKIQRTQQEDSAVYLCASSLAEVGELFFGEGSRLTVL.

The table lists this clonotype with many counts. The genes are TRBV5-1 and TRBJ1-1, with D possibly being TRBD1 (5 bases). This CDR3 has 16 amino acids. Germline CDR1 reads SGHRS; CDR2 reads YFSETQ. V was trimmed by 1 base and J by 5 bases, leaving 18 bases between them. The CDR3: CASSLFGRAKITEAFF. As DNA, the CDR3 is TGCGCCAGCAGCTTGTTCGGCAGGGCGAAAATTACTGAAGCTTTCTTT.

A few counts support this clonotype. This sequence joins TRBV10-3 and TRBJ2-5; perhaps TRBD2 as D (5 bases). In germline, CDR1 is ENHRY, CDR2 SYGVKD. Between the trimmed V and J ends, which lost 0 bases and 0 bases, there was a span of 14 bases. The CDR3 is 17 residues long. For the CDR3, the DNA is TGTGCCATCAGTGAGTCGAGCCGGCGGGCACACCAAGAGACCCAGTACTTC. It codes for CAISESSRRAHQETQYF.

The chain combines TRBV18 with TRBJ1-1; no reliable D call. V was cut by 5 bases and J by 6 bases, with 10 bases left in between. The CDR3 has 12 amino acids. The germline V gene has CDR1 KGHSH and CDR2 LQKENI. The CDR3 protein is CASSTTGSEAFF. The CDR3 coding sequence is TGTGCCAGCTCAACTACGGGATCTGAAGCTTTCTTT.

This clonotype has ten or more counts. The chain employs TRBV6-2 or TRBV6-3 and TRBJ1-1, with D uncertain. The ends were cut back, 5 bases at V and 7 bases at J, with 14 bases in the middle. Germline CDR1 and CDR2: MNHEY and SVGEGT. The CDR3 runs 13 residues. The CDR3 DNA follows: TGTGCCAGCAGTCGTTTCCCCGACGGTGAAGCTTTCTTT. Encoded protein: CASSRFPDGEAFF.

In its sample, this clonotype was seen a few times. The chain couples TRBV12-5 to TRBJ2-5; D ambiguous. The germline gives CDR1 LGHNT, CDR2 FRNRAP. The CDR3 has 11 amino acids. Trimming pared 1 base from V and 4 bases from J, leaving 1 base between. The CDR3 bases are TGTGCTAGTGGTTTGGGAGAGACCCAGTACTTC. This codes for CASGLGETQYF.

This clonotype was counted at least ten times. The chain is built from TRBV11-2 and TRBJ2-3; no reliable D call. Trimming pared 4 bases from V and 4 bases from J, leaving 9 bases between. CDR1 SGHAT and CDR2 FQNNGV come from the germline V gene. This CDR3 contains 13 residues. The CDR3 loop is CASSWAEADTQYF. The CDR3 DNA sequence: TGTGCCAGCAGCTGGGCCGAAGCAGATACGCAGTATTTT.

This clonotype was observed a few times. This chain uses TRBV30 with TRBJ2-7, with 12 bases matching TRBD2. V dropped 4 bases and J dropped 5; count of bases not matched to a gene: 9. The CDR3 runs 15 residues. Germline V lookup: CDR1 GTSNPN, CDR2 SVGIG (reference sequence). CDR3: CAWTKGLAGSDEQYF. As DNA, the CDR3 is TGTGCCTGGACCAAAGGACTAGCGGGGTCCGACGAGCAGTACTTC.

The chain carries TRBV6-5 and TRBJ2-2; tentatively, D is TRBD2 (5 bases). CDR1 MNHEY and CDR2 SVGAGI come from the germline V gene. Trimming stripped 2 bases from V and 6 bases from J, with 10 bases between. This CDR3 is 14 amino acids long. CDR3: CASSYRAVAGELFF. DNA for the CDR3: TGTGCCAGCAGTTACCGAGCGGTCGCCGGGGAGCTGTTTTTT.

The chain carries TRBV11-2 and TRBJ2-5; a weak D match, TRBD1 (6 bases). The germline gives CDR1 SGHAT, CDR2 FQNNGV. This CDR3 has 14 residues. Trimming shortened V by 1 base and J by 5 bases, and 11 bases separated the two germline ends. The CDR3 loop reads CASSLGLQGETQYF. The CDR3 bases are TGTGCCAGCAGCTTAGGGCTACAGGGTGAGACCCAGTACTTC.

This clonotype came up a few times. In DNA form, the CDR3 reads TGCAGTGCCCGGCCGGGGAGGGAAAACACCATATATTTT. It codes for CSARPGRENTIYF. The V and J genes are TRBV20-1 and TRBJ1-3; no firm D call. The CDR3 sequence is 13 residues long. Germline V CDR1 and CDR2: DFQATT, SNEGSKA (reference sequence). V lost 6 bases, J lost 6 bases, and 15 bases lay in between.

The sample holds many counts of this clonotype. This chain connects TRBV6-4 to TRBJ2-5; D possibly uses TRBD1 or TRBD2 (6 bases each). V lost 5 bases and J lost 2, with 33 bases in between. Germline-derived CDR1 and CDR2 are MRHNA and SNTAGT. The CDR3 runs to 21 residues. CDR3 nucleotide sequence: TGTGCCAGCAGTACCTCATGGGGGGCCGCGAGCTCTATAGTTAGGCAAGAGACCCAGTACTTC. It encodes CASSTSWGAASSIVRQETQYF.